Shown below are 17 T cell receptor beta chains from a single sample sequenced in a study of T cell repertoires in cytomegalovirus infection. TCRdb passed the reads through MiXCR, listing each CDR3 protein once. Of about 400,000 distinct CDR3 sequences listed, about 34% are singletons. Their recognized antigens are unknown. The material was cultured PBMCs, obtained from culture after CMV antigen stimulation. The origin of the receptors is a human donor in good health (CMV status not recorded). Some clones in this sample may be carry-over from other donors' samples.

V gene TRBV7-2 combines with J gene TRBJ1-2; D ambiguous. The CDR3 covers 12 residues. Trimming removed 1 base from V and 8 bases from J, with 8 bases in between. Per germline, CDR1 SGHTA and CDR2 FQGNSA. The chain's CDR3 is CASSLEGGGYTF. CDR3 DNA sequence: TGTGCCAGCAGCTTAGAAGGAGGAGGCTACACCTTC.

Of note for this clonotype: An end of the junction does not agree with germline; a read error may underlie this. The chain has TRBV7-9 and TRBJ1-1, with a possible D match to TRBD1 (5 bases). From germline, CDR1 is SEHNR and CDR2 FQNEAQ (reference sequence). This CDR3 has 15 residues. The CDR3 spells CASSSVRDPSRETFF. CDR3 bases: TGTGCCAGCAGCTCCGTCAGGGACCCCTCTCGTGAAACTTTCTTT.

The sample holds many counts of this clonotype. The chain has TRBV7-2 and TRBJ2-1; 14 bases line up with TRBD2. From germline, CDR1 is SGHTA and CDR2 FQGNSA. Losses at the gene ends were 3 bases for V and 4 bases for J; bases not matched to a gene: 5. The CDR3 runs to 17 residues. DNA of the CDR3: TGTGCCAGCAGCTTTAGACTAGCGGGAGGGCCTTACAATGAGCAGTTCTTC. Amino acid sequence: CASSFRLAGGPYNEQFF.

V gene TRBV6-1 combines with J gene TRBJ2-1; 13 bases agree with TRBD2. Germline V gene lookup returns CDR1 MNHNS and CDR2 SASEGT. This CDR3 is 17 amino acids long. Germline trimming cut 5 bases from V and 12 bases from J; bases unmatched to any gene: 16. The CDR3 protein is CASSPRGTSGDLVGQFF. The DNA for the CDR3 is TGTGCCAGCAGTCCAAGGGGGACTAGCGGGGACCTAGTAGGGCAGTTCTTC.

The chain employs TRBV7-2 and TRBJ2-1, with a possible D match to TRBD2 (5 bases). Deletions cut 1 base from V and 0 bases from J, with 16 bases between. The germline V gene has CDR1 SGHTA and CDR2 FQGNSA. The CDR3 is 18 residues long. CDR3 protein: CASSLGGVTMSSYNEQFF. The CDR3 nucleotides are TGTGCCAGCAGCTTAGGGGGTGTGACTATGAGCTCCTACAATGAGCAGTTCTTC.

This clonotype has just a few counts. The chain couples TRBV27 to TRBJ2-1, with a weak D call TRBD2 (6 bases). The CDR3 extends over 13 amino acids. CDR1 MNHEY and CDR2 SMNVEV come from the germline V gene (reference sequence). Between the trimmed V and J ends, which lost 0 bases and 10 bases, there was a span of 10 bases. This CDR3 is CASSLSGGWEQFF. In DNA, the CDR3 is TGTGCCAGCAGTTTATCGGGGGGATGGGAGCAGTTCTTC.

The CDR3 region is CATSVTGLASNNEQFF. Here the CDR3 DNA reads TGTGCCACCAGTGTTACGGGACTAGCGAGTAACAATGAGCAGTTCTTC. The chain carries TRBV24-1 and TRBJ2-1, with 10 bases identical to TRBD2. The germline gives CDR1 KGHDR, CDR2 SFDVKD. Unmatched junction bases numbered 8, after V lost 5 bases and J lost 5 bases. This CDR3 is 16 amino acids long.

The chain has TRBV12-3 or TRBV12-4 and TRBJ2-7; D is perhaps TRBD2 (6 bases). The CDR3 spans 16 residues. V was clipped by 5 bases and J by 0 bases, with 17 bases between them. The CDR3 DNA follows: TGTGCCAGCAGTGCCCCCCTGGCGGGAAGCTCCTACGAGCAGTACGTC. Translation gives CASSAPLAGSSYEQYV.

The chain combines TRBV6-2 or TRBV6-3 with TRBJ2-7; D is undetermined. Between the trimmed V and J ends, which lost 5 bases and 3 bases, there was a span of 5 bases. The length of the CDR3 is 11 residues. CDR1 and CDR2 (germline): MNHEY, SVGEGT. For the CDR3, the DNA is TGTGCCAGCAGTCACATCTACGAGCAGTACTTC. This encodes CASSHIYEQYF.

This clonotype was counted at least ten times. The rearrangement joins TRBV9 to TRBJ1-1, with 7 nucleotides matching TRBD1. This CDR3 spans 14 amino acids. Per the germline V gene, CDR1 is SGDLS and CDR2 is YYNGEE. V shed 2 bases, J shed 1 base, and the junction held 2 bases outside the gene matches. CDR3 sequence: CASSVGDRNTEAFF. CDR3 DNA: TGTGCCAGCAGCGTGGGGGACAGGAACACTGAAGCTTTCTTT.

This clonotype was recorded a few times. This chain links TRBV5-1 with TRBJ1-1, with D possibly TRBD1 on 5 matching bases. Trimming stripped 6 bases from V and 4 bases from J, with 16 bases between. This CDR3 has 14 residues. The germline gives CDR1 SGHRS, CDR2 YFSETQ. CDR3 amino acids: CASTKGSAGTEAFF. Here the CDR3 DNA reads TGCGCCAGCACCAAGGGGAGCGCCGGCACTGAAGCTTTCTTT.

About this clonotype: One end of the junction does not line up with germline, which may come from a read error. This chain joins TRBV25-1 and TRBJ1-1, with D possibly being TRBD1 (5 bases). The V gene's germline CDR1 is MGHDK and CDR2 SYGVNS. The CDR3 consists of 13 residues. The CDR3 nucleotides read TGTACCAGCAGTGACCCAGGGTTTGCGGACCTCCAATTT. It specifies CTSSDPGFADLQF.

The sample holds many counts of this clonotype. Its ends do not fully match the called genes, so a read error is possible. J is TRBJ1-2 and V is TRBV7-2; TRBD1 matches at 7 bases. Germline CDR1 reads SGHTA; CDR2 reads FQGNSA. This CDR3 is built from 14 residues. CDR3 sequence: CASSLARDSVPNIF. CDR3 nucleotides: TGTGCCAGCAGCTTAGCCCGGGACAGCGTGCCGAATATCTTC.

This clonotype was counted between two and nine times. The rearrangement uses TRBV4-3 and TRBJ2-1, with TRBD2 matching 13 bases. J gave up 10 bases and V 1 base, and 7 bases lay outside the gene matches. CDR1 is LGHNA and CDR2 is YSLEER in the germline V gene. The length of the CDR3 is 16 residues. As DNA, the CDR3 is TGCGCCAGCAGCCAAGTAACTAGCGGGAGGGCCACAGAGCAGTTCTTC. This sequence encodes CASSQVTSGRATEQFF.

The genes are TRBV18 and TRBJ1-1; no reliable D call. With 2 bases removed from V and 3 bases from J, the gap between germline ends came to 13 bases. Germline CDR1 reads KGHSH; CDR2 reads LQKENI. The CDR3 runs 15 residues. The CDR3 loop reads CASSPFPGSDTEAFF. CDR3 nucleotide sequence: TGTGCCAGCTCACCATTCCCGGGATCGGACACTGAAGCTTTCTTT.

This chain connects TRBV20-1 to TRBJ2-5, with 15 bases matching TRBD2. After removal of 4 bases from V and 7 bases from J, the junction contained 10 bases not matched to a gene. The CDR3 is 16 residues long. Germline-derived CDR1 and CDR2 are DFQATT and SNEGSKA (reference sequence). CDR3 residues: CSANGLAGGPGGTQYF. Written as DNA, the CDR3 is TGCAGTGCTAACGGACTAGCGGGAGGGCCCGGGGGGACCCAGTACTTC.

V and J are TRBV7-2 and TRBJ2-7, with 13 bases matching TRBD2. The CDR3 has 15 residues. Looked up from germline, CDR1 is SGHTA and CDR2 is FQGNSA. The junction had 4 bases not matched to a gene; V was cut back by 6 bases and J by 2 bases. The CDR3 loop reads CASSRGLAGAYEQYV. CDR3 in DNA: TGTGCCAGCAGTCGTGGACTAGCGGGAGCCTACGAGCAGTACGTC.